This passage covers 17 T cell receptor beta chains from one sample sequenced in a study of shared clonotypes between healthy human individuals. Only in-frame clones appear in the TCRdb table, and some are missing; sequencing was by immunoSEQ multiplex PCR. The sample has fewer than 2.5 million clones, roughly 93% seen once. Sample: naive CD4+ T cells from PBMCs. As for subset: CD45RA+ positively selected. The receptors derive from a man younger than 35 in good health. Some clones in this sample may be carry-over from other donors' samples.

The V call is TRBV19, the J call TRBJ1-1, with D possibly being TRBD1 (5 bases). Germline V gene data show CDR1 as LNHDA and CDR2 as SQIVND (reference sequence). The CDR3 length is 13 residues. V was cut by 6 bases and J by 5 bases, with 13 bases left in between. For the CDR3, the DNA is TGTGCCAGTAGGGGCCAAGGGGTAACTGAAGCTTTCTTT. It specifies CASRGQGVTEAFF.

The chain couples TRBV28 to TRBJ2-5; D may be TRBD1 or TRBD2 (6 bases each). The CDR3 consists of 16 residues. CDR1 and CDR2 (germline): MDHEN, SYDVKM. Trimming took 2 bases from V and 3 from J, leaving 16 bases between them. CDR3 region: CASSLTPGAVEETQYF. CDR3 nucleotides: TGTGCCAGCAGTTTAACGCCGGGGGCCGTCGAAGAGACCCAGTACTTC.

The chain joins TRBV4-3 to TRBJ2-1; 11 positions match TRBD2. With V trimmed by 2 bases and J by 3 bases, 3 bases remained unmatched. CDR1 is LGHNA and CDR2 is YSLEER in the germline V gene. This CDR3 contains 16 residues. In DNA form, the CDR3 reads TGCGCCAGCAGCCAACAACTAGCGGGAGTCTACAATGAGCAGTTCTTC. Protein sequence: CASSQQLAGVYNEQFF.

The chain employs TRBV5-4 and TRBJ2-1; D is perhaps TRBD2 (6 bases). V was trimmed by 5 bases and J by 6 bases, leaving 12 bases between them. Germline values: CDR1 SGHNT, CDR2 YYREEE (reference sequence). The CDR3 spans 13 residues. Here the CDR3 reads CASRRVAVNEQFF. In DNA form, the CDR3 reads TGTGCCAGCAGGAGGGTAGCGGTCAATGAGCAGTTCTTC.

This chain joins TRBV19 and TRBJ1-3; no definite D call. The CDR3 length is 14 residues. Germline V gene lookup returns CDR1 LNHDA and CDR2 SQIVND (reference sequence). V lost 6 bases and J 2 bases, leaving 11 bases between the germline ends. The CDR3 protein is CASRPGPAGNTIYF. For the CDR3, the DNA is TGTGCCAGTAGACCCGGGCCGGCTGGAAACACCATATATTTT.

Details on this clone: At the DNA level, this CDR3 is encoded by other sequences in the same sample as well. The gene calls are TRBV5-1 and TRBJ2-5; D uncertain. Trimming shortened V by 0 bases and J by 0 bases, and 6 bases separated the two germline ends. The CDR3 is made up of 14 amino acids. Looked up from germline, CDR1 is SGHRS and CDR2 is YFSETQ. CDR3 sequence reads: CASSLGAYQETQYF. The CDR3 bases are TGCGCCAGCAGCTTGGGGGCTTACCAAGAGACCCAGTACTTC. Full variable domain (missing parts from reference TRBV5-1 and TRBJ2-5): KAGVTQTPRYLIKTRGQQVTLSCSPISGHRSVSWYQQTPGQGLQFLFEYFSETQRNKGNFPGRFSGRQFSNSRSEMNVSTLELGDSALYLCASSLGAYQETQYFGPGTRLLVL.

V is TRBV6-5 and J is TRBJ1-5, with a tentative D call TRBD1 (5 bases). CDR1 is MNHEY, CDR2 SVGAGI, per germline. The CDR3 is made up of 14 amino acids. Deletions cut 7 bases from V and 2 bases from J, with 12 bases between. This chain's CDR3 is CASIHGGGNQPQHF. The CDR3 coding sequence is TGTGCCAGCATCCACGGGGGGGGCAATCAGCCCCAGCATTTT.

The rearrangement links TRBV10-3 to TRBJ2-7; D may be TRBD1 (6 bases). The V gene lost 6 bases and the J gene lost 6 bases, with 12 bases spanning the gap. Germline assignment: CDR1 ENHRY and CDR2 SYGVKD. The CDR3 covers 12 residues. CDR3 sequence (DNA): TGTGCCATCAGAGGAACAGGGAGCGAGCAGTACTTC. Translated, it gives CAIRGTGSEQYF.

This clone has a single count. The chain carries TRBV9 and TRBJ2-2; 9 positions agree with TRBD2. The trim removed 5 bases at V and 1 base at J, leaving 0 bases unmatched. The germline V gene has CDR1 SGDLS and CDR2 YYNGEE. This CDR3 region has 14 residues. The CDR3 DNA reads as TGTGCCAGCAGACTAGCGGGGAACACCGGGGAGCTGTTTTTT. Protein sequence: CASRLAGNTGELFF.

V and J are TRBV28 and TRBJ2-1; TRBD2 is a possible D gene (5 bases). CDR3 size: 17 residues. CDR1 MDHEN and CDR2 SYDVKM come from the germline V gene. Trimming took 4 bases from V and 2 from J, leaving 18 bases between them. The CDR3 here is CASSSALGSPAYNEQFF. The CDR3 coding sequence is TGTGCCAGCAGTTCCGCCCTTGGGAGCCCAGCCTACAATGAGCAGTTCTTC.

This chain joins TRBV25-1 and TRBJ1-3; the D is unclear. Germline V gene sequence: CDR1 MGHDK, CDR2 SYGVNS. The CDR3 length is 13 residues. V was pared by 8 bases and J by 3 bases, with 11 bases between. CDR3 nucleotides: TGTGCCAGCTGCAACGGATTTGGAAACACCATATATTTT. This gives the protein CASCNGFGNTIYF.

The chain employs TRBV4-3 and TRBJ2-3, with TRBD2 matching over 8 bases. The trim removed 3 bases at V and 2 bases at J, leaving 10 bases unmatched. The CDR3 runs to 17 residues. Per germline, CDR1 LGHNA and CDR2 YSLEER. CDR3: CASSQNTQLADTDTQYF. As DNA, the CDR3 is TGCGCCAGCAGCCAGAACACCCAACTAGCGGACACAGATACGCAGTATTTT.

The rearrangement joins TRBV5-1 to TRBJ2-3, with TRBD2 matching 12 bases. The ends lost 7 bases at V and 3 bases at J; junction bases unmatched: 12. Germline V gives CDR1 SGHRS, CDR2 YFSETQ. The CDR3 is made up of 17 amino acids. The CDR3 DNA follows: TGCGCCAGCGGCCTGACTAGCGGGAGAGGGGGGACAGATACGCAGTATTTT. Its translation is CASGLTSGRGGTDTQYF.

This chain links TRBV5-4 with TRBJ1-3, with D maybe TRBD1 (6 bases). The CDR3 is made up of 15 amino acids. The ends were cut back, 4 bases at V and 0 bases at J, with 11 bases in the middle. CDR1 is SGHNT, CDR2 YYREEE, per germline (reference sequence). This CDR3 reads CASSEGHRSGNTIYF. The CDR3 DNA follows: TGTGCCAGCAGCGAGGGACACCGCTCTGGAAACACCATATATTTT.

This clone was detected only once. The chain carries TRBV18 and TRBJ2-5, with 14 bases fitting TRBD2. Germline CDR1 KGHSH, CDR2 LQKENI. This CDR3 is built from 20 residues. V lost 1 base and J lost 4; bases outside the gene matches: 14. The CDR3 sequence is CASSPLGAPGTSGSVETQYF. CDR3 sequence (DNA): TGTGCCAGCTCACCACTGGGAGCACCCGGGACTAGCGGGAGTGTAGAGACCCAGTACTTC.

The chain couples TRBV4-1 to TRBJ2-1, with TRBD1 identical over 8 bases. Germline values: CDR1 MGHRA, CDR2 YSYEKL. V dropped 4 bases and J dropped 4; count of bases not matched to a gene: 6. This CDR3 has 15 amino acids. CDR3 sequence: CASSLLGQVYNEQFF. For the CDR3, the DNA is TGCGCCAGCAGCCTCTTGGGACAGGTTTACAATGAGCAGTTCTTC.

The chain couples TRBV7-8 to TRBJ2-3; 9 bases fit TRBD2. The CDR3 loop spans 17 amino acids. V was pared by 0 bases and J by 0 bases, with 4 bases of the junction left unmatched. CDR1 SGHVS and CDR2 FQNEAQ come from the germline V gene. CDR3: CASSLARGLASTDTQYF. The CDR3 DNA is TGTGCCAGCAGCTTAGCGCGCGGACTAGCGAGCACAGATACGCAGTATTTT.